Sequencing of this T cell receptor (beta chain) was carried out in a study of blood T cell repertoires in COVID-19. TCRdb's table, derived via immunoSEQ multiplex PCR, lists solely in-frame clones and lacks some. The sample lists some 270,000 clones; around 81% were seen once. CDR3 size: 12 residues. Germline lookup yields CDR1 LNHDA and CDR2 SQIVND (reference sequence). Between the trimmed V and J ends, which lost 1 base and 11 bases, there was a span of 11 bases. This sequence joins TRBV19 and TRBJ1-1; D is undetermined. This receptor was taken from a person in their 70s with COVID-19, enrolled during active disease. Material for sequencing was peripheral blood. Written as DNA, the CDR3 is TGTGCCAGTAGTATAGCACGAGGGTACGCTTTCTTT. Protein sequence: CASSIARGYAFF. Filled out from reference TRBV19 and TRBJ1-1, the complete variable domain reads DGGITQSPKYLFRKEGQNVTLSCEQNLNHDAMYWYRQDPGQGLRLIYYSQIVNDFQKGDIAEGYSVSREKKESFPLTVTSAQKNPTAFYLCASSIARGYAFFGQGTRLTVV.